One and the same sample provided the 15 T cell receptor beta chains below, sequenced in a study of blood T cells in healthy people across ages. The second PCR ran roughly 6 to 11 cycles with a sample-barcoded 5' primer and J-beta primers. Via MiXCR, TCRdb re-called the 5' RACE reads, giving one row per CDR3 protein. The sample has 1.8 million or so distinct CDR3 sequences; 35% to 50% are singletons. The sequenced sample was blood. The receptor set was obtained from a human donor in good health.

This clonotype occurred a few times. The gene calls are TRBV6-5 and TRBJ1-2; D may be TRBD1 (6 bases). Germline lookup yields CDR1 MNHEY and CDR2 SVGAGI. With 0 bases removed from V and 4 bases from J, the gap between germline ends came to 12 bases. The CDR3 has 15 amino acids. The CDR3 loop reads CASSYSGGGGYGYTF. The CDR3 nucleotides read TGTGCCAGCAGTTACTCGGGGGGCGGCGGCTATGGCTACACCTTC.

This clonotype turned up a few times. V usage is TRBV7-2 and J usage is TRBJ2-1, with D unclear. This CDR3 region has 13 residues. Trimming removed 4 bases from V and 3 bases from J, with 7 bases in between. CDR1 is SGHTA and CDR2 is FQGNSA in the germline V gene. In DNA, the CDR3 is TGTGCCAGCAGCTCGGCACTCTACAATGAGCAGTTCTTC. This gives the protein CASSSALYNEQFF.

As for this clonotype: This may be a read error: a much more frequent sequence differs by one nucleotide. CDR3 protein: CSCRQGAGDTQYF. The CDR3 DNA sequence: TGCAGTTGTAGACAGGGGGCCGGAGATACGCAGTATTTT. The genes are TRBV29-1 and TRBJ2-3; 10 nucleotides match TRBD1. Germline loops: CDR1 SQVTM, CDR2 ANQGSEA. This CDR3 contains 13 residues.

The sample holds a few counts of this clonotype. This chain links TRBV12-3 or TRBV12-4 with TRBJ2-2; D might be TRBD2 (6 bases). Trimming took 6 bases from V and 6 from J, leaving 14 bases between them. The length of the CDR3 is 14 residues. CDR3 protein: CASRPTGSAGELFF. The CDR3 DNA reads as TGTGCCAGCAGGCCCACCGGGAGCGCCGGGGAGCTGTTTTTT.

This clonotype was counted ten times or more. This chain links TRBV7-6 with TRBJ1-2; D is undetermined. The CDR3 is 13 amino acids. V lost 5 bases to trimming and J lost 2 bases, with 9 bases between them. Germline V CDR1 and CDR2: SGHVS, FNYEAQ. The CDR3 spells CASSRTNNYGYTF. Written as DNA, the CDR3 is TGTGCCAGCAGCCGCACGAACAACTATGGCTACACCTTC.

The chain recombines TRBV27 with TRBJ1-2, with D tentatively TRBD1 (5 bases). CDR3 length equals 16 residues. The V gene's germline CDR1 is MNHEY and CDR2 SMNVEV (reference sequence). V lost 6 bases and J 4 bases, leaving 21 bases between the germline ends. The DNA of the CDR3 is TGTGCCAGCAGGCCCATCCTGGGGCCCCGGGGCTATGGCTACACCTTC. The encoded protein is CASRPILGPRGYGYTF.

This sequence joins TRBV7-2 and TRBJ2-5; tentative D call: TRBD2 (5 bases). Trimming removed 4 bases at V and 2 bases at J, with 14 bases between. The CDR3 is 15 residues long. The germline V gene has CDR1 SGHTA and CDR2 FQGNSA. CDR3: CASSSLAFAQETQYF. The CDR3, as DNA: TGTGCCAGCAGCTCGTTAGCGTTTGCTCAAGAGACCCAGTACTTC.

This chain links TRBV28 with TRBJ2-7; D perhaps matches TRBD1 (6 bases). The CDR3 consists of 15 residues. CDR1 and CDR2 from the germline V gene are MDHEN and SYDVKM. Deletions cut 4 bases from V and 4 bases from J, with 17 bases between. CDR3 in amino acids: CASSSTGRVGYEQYF. CDR3 coding DNA: TGTGCCAGCAGTTCCACAGGGAGAGTAGGGTACGAGCAGTACTTC.

The rearrangement uses TRBV5-1 and TRBJ2-3; 13 nucleotides align to TRBD2. V lost 4 bases to trimming and J lost 2 bases; unmatched junction nucleotides: 7. CDR1 and CDR2 (germline): SGHRS, YFSETQ. This CDR3 spans 17 amino acids. The CDR3 loop is CASSLGTSGAITDTQYF. The CDR3 coding sequence is TGCGCCAGCAGCCTAGGGACTAGCGGGGCGATCACAGATACGCAGTATTTT.

This clonotype was observed a handful of times. A junction boundary mismatches the germline segment, possibly from a read error. This chain uses TRBV5-4 with TRBJ2-5; a weak D match, TRBD1 (6 bases). CDR3 length equals 15 residues. Germline V gene lookup returns CDR1 SGHNT and CDR2 YYREEE (reference sequence). The CDR3 here is CASSLASGVWETRYF. DNA for the CDR3: TGTGCCAGCAGCTTGGCGTCAGGGGTTTGGGAGACCCGGTACTTC.

The rearrangement joins TRBV25-1 to TRBJ2-2; D is unresolved. Germline values: CDR1 MGHDK, CDR2 SYGVNS. The CDR3 consists of 12 residues. Between the trimmed V and J ends, which lost 4 bases and 6 bases, there was a span of 6 bases. CDR3 loop: CASSGISGELFF. CDR3 bases: TGTGCCAGCAGTGGAATCTCCGGGGAGCTGTTTTTT.

V gene TRBV6-2 or TRBV6-3 combines with J gene TRBJ2-7; TRBD2 aligns across 8 bases. Per the germline V gene, CDR1 is MNHEY and CDR2 is SVGEGT. The CDR3 is 15 residues long. J gave up 3 bases and V 10 bases, and 14 bases lay outside the gene matches. The CDR3 coding sequence is TGTGCCACCAACCATCCGGGACTAGTAGGCTACGAGCAGTACTTC. Residues: CATNHPGLVGYEQYF.

This clonotype was recorded at least ten times. This chain joins TRBV4-1 and TRBJ2-4; TRBD2 is a possible D gene (6 bases). V gave up 3 bases and J gave up 8 bases, with 20 bases separating them. Germline CDR1 reads MGHRA; CDR2 reads YSYEKL. This CDR3 has 16 amino acids. The CDR3 loop reads CASSHPVSREWDIQYF. The DNA for the CDR3 is TGCGCCAGCAGCCACCCTGTATCCCGGGAGTGGGACATTCAGTACTTC.

This clonotype was counted many times. V usage is TRBV4-3 and J usage is TRBJ2-3; D not certain. Germline assignment: CDR1 LGHNA and CDR2 YSLEER. This CDR3 spans 13 amino acids. V lost 2 bases and J 4 bases, leaving 7 bases between the germline ends. The CDR3 sequence is CASSQSFADTQYF. CDR3 nucleotide sequence: TGCGCCAGCAGCCAAAGTTTCGCAGATACGCAGTATTTT.

Worth noting for this clonotype: A junction boundary mismatches the germline segment, possibly from a read error. The chain has TRBV4-3 and TRBJ2-5, with D perhaps TRBD2 (5 bases). CDR1 and CDR2 (germline): LGHNA, YSLEER. This CDR3 is 17 amino acids long. The CDR3 spells CTSSQGSAEDFPGTQYF. For the CDR3, the DNA is TGCACCAGCAGCCAAGGGAGTGCGGAGGACTTCCCAGGGACCCAGTACTTC.